This TCR beta chain derives from a study of response to subunit inactivated influenza vaccine. Points from the study as a whole: The authors suggested that few new T cells are recruited per seasonal influenza vaccination.

This CDR3 spans 12 amino acids. V lost 0 bases to trimming and J lost 7 bases, with 5 bases between them. Germline-derived CDR1 and CDR2 are SGHRS and YFSETQ. This clonotype was observed many times. The antigen is not known. MiXCR, run by TCRdb on the RT-PCR reads, gives a single entry per CDR3 protein. The data show 550,000 to 600,000 distinct CDR3 sequences, with approximately 12% seen just once and 10% held by the top ten. This sequence originates from a man aged 45-65 years who received an inactivated influenza vaccine. This material consisted of PBMCs from blood, taken on the day of vaccination. The chain joins TRBV5-1 to TRBJ2-1, with D hard to call. The CDR3 region has the DNA TGCGCCAGCAGCTTGGCCCGGAATGAGCAGTTCTTC. Amino acids: CASSLARNEQFF.